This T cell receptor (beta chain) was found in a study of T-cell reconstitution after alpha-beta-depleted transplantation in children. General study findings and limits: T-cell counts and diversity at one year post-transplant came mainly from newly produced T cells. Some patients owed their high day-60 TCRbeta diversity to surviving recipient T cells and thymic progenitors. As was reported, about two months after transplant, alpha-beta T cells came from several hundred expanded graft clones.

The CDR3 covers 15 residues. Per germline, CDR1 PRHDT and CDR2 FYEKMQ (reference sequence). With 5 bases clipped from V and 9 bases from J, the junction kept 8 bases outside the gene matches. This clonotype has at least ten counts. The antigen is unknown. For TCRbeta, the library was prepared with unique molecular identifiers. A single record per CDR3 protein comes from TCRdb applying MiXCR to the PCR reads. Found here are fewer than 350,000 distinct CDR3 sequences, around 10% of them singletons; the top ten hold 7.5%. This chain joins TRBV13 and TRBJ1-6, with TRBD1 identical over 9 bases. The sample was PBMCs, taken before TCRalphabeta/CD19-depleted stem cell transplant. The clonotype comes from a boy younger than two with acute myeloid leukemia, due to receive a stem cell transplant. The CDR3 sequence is CASSTFTGGSSPLHF. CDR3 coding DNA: TGTGCCAGCAGCACTTTCACAGGGGGCAGTTCACCCCTCCACTTT.